A selection of T cell receptor beta chains follows, all from one sample in a study of blood T cell repertoires in COVID-19. Assay used: immunoSEQ multiplex PCR; TCRdb lists only in-frame clones, some missing. The sample contains fewer than 250,000 clones, around nine tenths of which appear only once. The sequenced material came from peripheral blood. The source is a woman aged 60-70 years with acute or convalescent COVID-19. The CDR3 runs from the conserved cysteine through the conserved F or W. Fields, in order: V gene, CDR3 protein.

V gene: TRBV7-2; CDR3 protein: CASSLDYPTGGLTFF
V gene: TRBV6-2/TRBV6-3; CDR3 protein: CASSYQGLSNQPQHF
V gene: TRBV11-3; CDR3 protein: CASSLGGQGPYEQYF
V gene: TRBV18; CDR3 protein: CASSPPGETQYF
V gene: TRBV7-9; CDR3 protein: CASSLGDRGPPNQPQHF
V gene: TRBV9; CDR3 protein: CASSARGGGDTQYF
V gene: TRBV10-1; CDR3 protein: CASSESTGGPEAFF
V gene: TRBV30; CDR3 protein: CAWGQTGYGYTF
V gene: TRBV19; CDR3 protein: CASSRQGGETQYF
V gene: TRBV19; CDR3 protein: CASSIGAGNMNTEAFF
V gene: TRBV18; CDR3 protein: CASSPAGGNYEQYF
V gene: TRBV9; CDR3 protein: CASSVGQYSNQPQHF
V gene: TRBV11-2; CDR3 protein: CASSPGQGYEQYF
V gene: TRBV2; CDR3 protein: CASGLPGYQETQYF
V gene: TRBV6-6; CDR3 protein: CASSYGPSSGNTIYF
V gene: TRBV19; CDR3 protein: CASSKGVGFSYEQYF
V gene: TRBV4-2; CDR3 protein: CASSQGQETTNEKLFF
V gene: TRBV10-3; CDR3 protein: CAITQGQSTEAFF
V gene: TRBV7-9; CDR3 protein: CASSSSGAGRAYGYTF
V gene: TRBV11-2; CDR3 protein: CASSLDRTPQETQYF
V gene: TRBV11-2; CDR3 protein: CATHKFLAEETQYF
V gene: TRBV2; CDR3 protein: CASSEYREDQPQHF
V gene: TRBV2; CDR3 protein: CASSDLRGSEQFF
V gene: TRBV11-2; CDR3 protein: CASSLNRGYTGELFF
V gene: TRBV6-5; CDR3 protein: CASSYSFIGSGTEAFF
V gene: TRBV7-3; CDR3 protein: CASSTDRGNSPLHF
V gene: TRBV24-1; CDR3 protein: CATSDPDPGGREKLFF
V gene: TRBV7-9; CDR3 protein: CARTPWGDSPEANYGYTF
V gene: TRBV3-1/TRBV3-2; CDR3 protein: CASSARGGVMNTETFF
V gene: TRBV6-5; CDR3 protein: CASRDLKGYNQPQHF
V gene: TRBV7-2; CDR3 protein: CASSFTGGRTEAFF
V gene: TRBV7-2; CDR3 protein: CASSLPGGFNQPQHF
V gene: TRBV6-5; CDR3 protein: CASRGGQYSPLHF
V gene: TRBV4-3; CDR3 protein: CASSPGLAGGQRDTQYF
V gene: TRBV19; CDR3 protein: CASSPPGHPQETQYF
V gene: TRBV7-2; CDR3 protein: CASSFVPQIEAFF
V gene: TRBV3-1/TRBV3-2; CDR3 protein: CASSPTGGSNTEAFF
V gene: TRBV5-1; CDR3 protein: CASSLGQGAEAFF
V gene: TRBV5-1; CDR3 protein: CASSHLLAGGSYEQYF
V gene: TRBV3-1/TRBV3-2; CDR3 protein: CASSQEQLAGRPDTQYF